The clone carrying this TCR beta chain showed up just a few times. The target antigen is unknown. Two oligonucleotides, mixed equimolar, formed the beta constant-region primer covering TRBC1 and TRBC2. The ligated cDNA underwent four PCR rounds using SP2 and nested alpha and beta constant-region primers. TCRdb used MiXCR to reprocess the UMI-ligation and nested PCR reads, holding one entry per CDR3 protein. The sample contains roughly 100,000 distinct CDR3 sequences, 10% to 12% of which appear only once. The sample is drawn from a study of naive and memory T cell subsets. Study results and caveats: There was no ground truth to check naive and memory subset results. Clonotypes here are unpaired alpha or beta chain sequences. Possibly reflecting memory cells re-expressing CD45RA, a few larger clonotypes occurred in naive repertoires, especially CD8.

The material sequenced was naive CD4+ T cells from blood. This TCR was sampled from a human donor in good health.

The CDR3 DNA follows: TGTGCCAGCAGGCAAAGGCGGGGAGGGGCCTACGAGCAGTACTTC. It is translated as CASRQRRGGAYEQYF. The V and J genes are TRBV27 and TRBJ2-7; 7 bases fit TRBD2. Losses at the gene ends were 6 bases for V and 2 bases for J; bases not matched to a gene: 10. The CDR3 has 15 amino acids. Germline loops: CDR1 MNHEY, CDR2 SMNVEV (reference sequence).